These 20 T cell receptor beta chains originate from one sample sequenced in a study of blood T cell repertoires in COVID-19. Some clones are missing from TCRdb's copy, which holds only in-frame ones; the method was immunoSEQ multiplex PCR. The table has fewer than 200,000 clones, around 85% seen once; the top ten hold around 8.6%. The specimen sequenced was peripheral blood. The receptor set was obtained from a man aged 45-65 years with active or convalescent COVID-19.

This chain links TRBV12-3 or TRBV12-4 with TRBJ1-1, with D perhaps TRBD1 (5 bases). Trimming left V 5 bases short and J 5 bases short, with 9 bases between. The length of the CDR3 is 12 residues. The CDR3 loop reads CASSPEGTEAFF. As DNA, the CDR3 is TGTGCCAGCAGTCCGGAGGGGACTGAAGCTTTCTTT.

V gene TRBV14 combines with J gene TRBJ2-7; perhaps TRBD2 as D (5 bases). The length of the CDR3 is 13 residues. Germline values: CDR1 SGHDN, CDR2 FVKESK. Trimming removed 3 bases from V and 8 bases from J, with 14 bases in between. DNA for the CDR3: TGTGCCAGCAGCCAGCAGCCGGACTCCCAGCAGTACTTC. It specifies CASSQQPDSQQYF. Supplemented by reference TRBV14 and TRBJ2-7, the full variable domain reads EAGVTQFPSHSVIEKGQTVTLRCDPISGHDNLYWYRRVMGKEIKFLLHFVKESKQDESGMPNNRFLAERTGGTYSTLKVQPAELEDSGVYFCASSQQPDSQQYFGPGTRLTVT.

The chain couples TRBV7-9 to TRBJ1-2; 7 bases agree with TRBD1. The J segment lost 2 bases and the V segment lost 0 bases, leaving 3 bases of the junction unmatched. There are 15 residues in the CDR3. The germline CDR1 and CDR2 sequences are SEHNR and FQNEAQ (reference sequence). The CDR3 region has the DNA TGTGCCAGCAGCTTAGCCGACAGGGACAACTATGGCTACACCTTC. The encoded protein is CASSLADRDNYGYTF.

J is TRBJ1-2 and V is TRBV9; no reliable D call. This CDR3 comprises 12 residues. Trimming took 3 bases from V and 4 from J, leaving 7 bases between them. Germline V lookup: CDR1 SGDLS, CDR2 YYNGEE. For the CDR3, the DNA is TGTGCCAGCAGCGCAGGCCTCTATGGCTACACCTTC. It translates to CASSAGLYGYTF.

CDR3 in amino acids: CATSDRKGTRFNEQFF. Here the CDR3 DNA reads TGTGCCACCAGTGACCGGAAGGGGACTAGGTTCAATGAGCAGTTCTTC. V is TRBV24-1 and J is TRBJ2-1, with TRBD2 matching over 8 bases. CDR3 size: 16 residues. Germline V CDR1 and CDR2: KGHDR, SFDVKD. Trimming at V came to 4 bases and at J to 6 bases, leaving 10 bases not matched to a gene.

V is TRBV12-5 and J is TRBJ2-2; 7 bases line up with TRBD1. Germline V lookup: CDR1 LGHNT, CDR2 FRNRAP. Trimming removed 6 bases from V and 3 bases from J; junction bases left unmatched: 4. This CDR3 is built from 14 residues. CDR3 nucleotides: TGTGCTAGTGGACGACAGGGTGACACCGGGGAGCTGTTTTTT. It translates to CASGRQGDTGELFF.

This clone has just a few counts. The chain uses TRBV5-6 and TRBJ1-2, with a possible D match to TRBD1 (5 bases). The CDR3 has 15 residues. Germline V gene lookup returns CDR1 SGHDT and CDR2 YYEEEE. Deletions cut 0 bases from V and 2 bases from J, with 11 bases between. The CDR3 loop reads CASSLGPGENYGYTF. The CDR3 coding sequence is TGTGCCAGCAGCTTGGGTCCGGGGGAAAACTATGGCTACACCTTC.

This sequence joins TRBV5-4 and TRBJ2-5; D is possibly TRBD1 (8 bases). This CDR3 is built from 14 residues. Germline lookup yields CDR1 SGHNT and CDR2 YYREEE (reference sequence). V was trimmed by 1 base and J by 4 bases, leaving 11 bases between them. Here the CDR3 reads CASSLTGGVETQYF. CDR3 coding DNA: TGTGCCAGCAGCTTGACAGGGGGGGTAGAGACCCAGTACTTC. The variable domain in full, with the rest retrieved from reference TRBV5-4 and TRBJ2-5, is ETGVTQSPTHLIKTRGQQVTLRCSSQSGHNTVSWYQQALGQGPQFIFQYYREEENGRGNFPPRFSGLQFPNYSSELNVNALELDDSALYLCASSLTGGVETQYFGPGTRLLVL.

This sequence joins TRBV7-5 and TRBJ2-7; the D call TRBD1 from the table was never checked on the DNA. TRBV7-5 is designated a pseudogene. The CDR3 is made up of 16 amino acids. The CDR3 sequence is CVRSPGGGTGFYEQYF. DNA of the CDR3: TGTGTCAGAAGCCCAGGGGGTGGGACAGGGTTCTACGAGCAGTACTTC.

This chain connects TRBV29-1 to TRBJ2-1; 14 bases map to TRBD2. V dropped 1 base and J dropped 4; count of bases not matched to a gene: 9. This CDR3 has 18 amino acids. The germline gives CDR1 SQVTM, CDR2 ANQGSEA. CDR3 loop: CSVEGGGLAGGFYNEQFF. In DNA form, the CDR3 reads TGCAGCGTTGAAGGTGGAGGACTAGCGGGAGGTTTTTACAATGAGCAGTTCTTC.

The genes are TRBV7-2 and TRBJ2-3, with TRBD2 as a possible D gene (6 bases). Deletions cut 5 bases from V and 1 base from J, with 16 bases between. This CDR3 is 16 amino acids long. Per germline, CDR1 SGHTA and CDR2 FQGNSA. CDR3 sequence: CASSQRAGFGTDTQYF. The DNA for the CDR3 is TGTGCCAGCAGCCAAAGGGCGGGGTTCGGCACAGATACGCAGTATTTT.

The chain couples TRBV19 to TRBJ1-1; D unresolved. The V end was cut by 5 bases, the J end by 1 base, with 11 bases between. Looked up from germline, CDR1 is LNHDA and CDR2 is SQIVND (reference sequence). The CDR3 has 14 residues. In nucleotides, the CDR3 is TGTGCCAGTAGTTCAGGTACTTGGAACACTGAAGCTTTCTTT. Its protein product is CASSSGTWNTEAFF.

This chain joins TRBV5-1 and TRBJ2-1; D is undetermined. Trimming stripped 0 bases from V and 2 bases from J, with 9 bases between. The CDR3 is made up of 15 amino acids. In germline, CDR1 is SGHRS, CDR2 YFSETQ. CDR3 DNA sequence: TGCGCCAGCAGCTTGGGCTCGGGTCCCTACAATGAGCAGTTCTTC. Its translation: CASSLGSGPYNEQFF.

V is TRBV29-1 and J is TRBJ2-1, with 8 positions matching TRBD2. The V gene end was trimmed by 6 bases and the J gene end by 4 bases; junction bases not matched to a gene: 8. Germline V gene sequence: CDR1 SQVTM, CDR2 ANQGSEA. The CDR3 is made up of 14 amino acids. The CDR3 here is CSVRTSGPYNEQFF. The CDR3 coding sequence is TGCAGCGTCCGCACTAGCGGACCTTACAATGAGCAGTTCTTC.

The chain carries TRBV18 and TRBJ2-1; perhaps TRBD2 as D (5 bases). Trimming removed 0 bases at V and 8 bases at J, with 17 bases between. The germline V gene encodes CDR1 KGHSH and CDR2 LQKENI. The CDR3 has 16 residues. CDR3 nucleotides: TGTGCCAGCTCACCACCGCGTCGGGCAGGAGGTGATGAGCAGTTCTTC. Protein product: CASSPPRRAGGDEQFF.

The chain links TRBV5-1 to TRBJ2-7, with 10 bases identical to TRBD1. The trim removed 4 bases at V and 3 bases at J, leaving 1 base unmatched. CDR3 length: 13 amino acids. Germline V gives CDR1 SGHRS, CDR2 YFSETQ. CDR3 amino acids: CASSGTGVYEQYF. DNA for the CDR3: TGCGCCAGCAGCGGGACAGGGGTCTACGAGCAGTACTTC.

The chain recombines TRBV28 with TRBJ2-2; TRBD1 matches at 10 bases. In germline, CDR1 is MDHEN, CDR2 SYDVKM. This CDR3 contains 16 residues. V shed 4 bases, J shed 4 bases, and the junction held 6 bases outside the gene matches. The chain's CDR3 is CASSSPGTGVTGELFF. The CDR3 DNA reads TGTGCCAGCAGTTCTCCCGGGACAGGGGTCACCGGGGAGCTGTTTTTT.

This rearrangement joins TRBV29-1 to TRBJ1-2, with TRBD1 matching 9 bases. V lost 7 bases, J lost 3 bases, and 6 bases stayed unmatched. The CDR3 is 13 residues long. Germline V gives CDR1 SQVTM, CDR2 ANQGSEA. The CDR3 protein is CSARDRADYGYTF. For the CDR3, the DNA is TGCAGCGCCAGGGACAGGGCGGACTATGGCTACACCTTC.

The genes are TRBV27 and TRBJ1-5; TRBD1 matches at 8 bases. The trim removed 6 bases at V and 0 bases at J, leaving 4 bases unmatched. In germline, CDR1 is MNHEY, CDR2 SMNVEV (reference sequence). The CDR3 spans 15 residues. CDR3 region: CASRDRGYSNQPQHF. The CDR3 region has the DNA TGTGCCAGCAGAGACAGGGGTTATAGCAATCAGCCCCAGCATTTT.

This chain uses TRBV6-1 with TRBJ2-1; D is unresolved. Germline CDR1 MNHNS, CDR2 SASEGT. With 3 bases removed from V and 6 bases from J, the gap between germline ends came to 9 bases. This CDR3 comprises 13 residues. The CDR3 reads CASSDGPPNEQFF. CDR3 in DNA: TGTGCCAGCAGTGATGGGCCACCCAATGAGCAGTTCTTC.